This T cell receptor beta chain was observed in a study of beta chain features in type 1 diabetes (dated by TCRdb to the late 2010s). With regard to the full study: No differences in mean age, gender distribution, total cell number or subset yield were found between patients and healthy donors. Across all samples, almost 110 million sorted cells were examined, and cell number per subset correlated strongly with RNA yield. Regulatory and stem cell-like memory subsets were isolated from only 8 patients and roughly 8 healthy donors, whereas naive and central memory subsets came from all 30 or so donors. The study compared the TCRB repertoires of sorted circulating CD4+ T cell subsets in recently diagnosed type 1 diabetes patients with those in matched healthy donors.

The CDR3 covers 15 residues, taking in both the cysteine and the phenylalanine. Of the read, only the CDR3 DNA is kept; its 45 bases are in frame from base 1. Relative to germline, V is 0 bases shorter and J is 6 bases shorter, with 15 bases between their ends. According to the germline V gene, CDR1 reads SGHDN and CDR2 reads FVKESK. Overall results and qualifications from the work: Type 1 diabetes patients showed a moderate but significant shortening of TCRB CDR3 length in all four CD4+ subsets. At VDJ recombination sites, patients with type 1 diabetes made fewer insertions and deleted more nucleotides, a pattern implying thymic rearrangement abnormalities. Because the HLA sub-analyses included only small numbers of individuals, any influence of HLA type on TCRB rearrangement was left unresolved. PCR may preferentially amplify shorter templates, but because patient and control samples were amplified and corrected together, any resulting skew would affect both groups equally. The naive, central memory and regulatory TCRB repertoires appeared to resemble one another more closely among patients than among healthy donors. Because cDNA was sequenced instead of genomic DNA, activated cells with high expression could be over-represented, although the groups did not differ in activation or CD3 levels.

The High Capacity cDNA Reverse Transcription Kit was used to reverse transcribe all of the isolated RNA, meaning that expressed TCRB transcripts were what got sequenced. Deep immunoSEQ sequencing was performed on naive, central memory and regulatory T cell samples, with an average of roughly 3.5 million total reads per sample. Sorted cells were lysed in RLT buffer and RNA was extracted with DNase-treated RNeasy Micro or Mini kits, depending on cell number. To prevent cross-contamination, every cell subset was processed on its own, while patient and healthy donor samples were processed together. The immunoSEQ multiplex PCR was used to amplify TCRB sequences from cDNA, yielding 87-bp fragments that span the CDR3 region. Sequencing of the amplicons was performed on the Illumina HiSeq platform. In the original analysis: PCR bias was corrected computationally using synthetic template baselines, and reads within Hamming distance 2 were collapsed, with unmergeable singletons discarded. Reads were aligned against IMGT to assign V, D and J genes, CDR3 length and insertions or deletions at six rearrangement sites. Within each subset, clonotype counts were normalized to sorted cell number, and only after that were true diversity and Gini coefficients computed with the tcR R package. The overlap coefficient, calculated on TCRB nucleotide sequences, was used to measure repertoire sharing. As a proxy for the pre-selection repertoire, out-of-frame TCRB sequences from naive cells were analyzed. TCRdb holds this immuneACCESS table with in-frame rearrangements only. Some clones are missing; in checked studies, unresolved V genes explain under half, and the rest has no known cause. From that table come the V and J calls and clone size; the DNA was used to work out D and trimming. The sample data list 400,000 or so clones, and about 12% of these were observed just once. 0.0095% to 0.011% of the sample rests with the top ten.

Comments on this clone: Its recognized antigen is unknown. Per-base quality was not reported, and no clone a single base away is much larger than it.

From each donor, a single peripheral blood sample of around 120 mL on average was drawn into heparinised tubes. A BD FACSAria II was used to sort naive, central memory, regulatory and stem cell-like memory CD4+ T cells with a panel that included CD45RO, CCR7, CD25, CD127, CD95 and CD27. A purity above 95% was achieved for all sorted populations. PBMCs were isolated right away by Lymphoprep density gradient centrifugation and were stained directly, without culture. To minimize batch effects, samples were stained and sorted in pairs, one healthy donor with one patient per experiment. The origin of this receptor is a woman between 18 and 29 years old with type 1 diabetes. The rearrangement joined TRBV14 to TRBJ2-7; TRBD1 could be the D gene, as 5 bases match. Sequencing was performed on naive CD4+ T cells from blood. According to the study, the label for this sample's cell subset or site signals: true naive CD4+ T cells. The DNA sequence is as follows: TGTGCCAGCAGCCAAGACAGGGCTGGTAATTTCGAGCAGTACTTC. This is translated as CASSQDRAGNFEQYF. The reference TRBV14 and TRBJ2-7 proteins fill in what lies around the CDR3, so the full variable domain reads EAGVTQFPSHSVIEKGQTVTLRCDPISGHDNLYWYRRVMGKEIKFLLHFVKESKQDESGMPNNRFLAERTGGTYSTLKVQPAELEDSGVYFCASSQDRAGNFEQYFGPGTRLTVT.